A single sample gave rise to the 22 T cell receptor beta chains below, sequenced in a study of OX40 agonist ivuxolimab in advanced cancers. Sequencing was performed with immunoSEQ multiplex PCR; in TCRdb, only in-frame clones are kept and a portion is missing. The table includes 7,000 to 9,500 clones, around nine tenths detected once. This sample comprised CD4+ or CD8+ T cells sorted from blood, obtained in a trial of the OX40 agonist ivuxolimab. These receptors all come from an adult with an advanced solid tumor such as melanoma, head and neck, liver or kidney cancer.

This clone is labeled as medium-sized. This chain links TRBV2 with TRBJ1-1; 7 bases align to TRBD1. The ends lost 5 bases at V and 5 bases at J; junction bases unmatched: 8. This CDR3 is 14 amino acids long. Germline V gene sequence: CDR1 SNHLY, CDR2 FYNNEI. The CDR3 region is CASSLTGPKTEAFF. The CDR3 DNA sequence: TGTGCCAGCAGTTTGACAGGGCCGAAGACTGAAGCTTTCTTT. Supplemented by reference TRBV2 and TRBJ1-1, the full variable domain reads EPEVTQTPSHQVTQMGQEVILRCVPISNHLYFYWYRQILGQKVEFLVSFYNNEISEKSEIFDDQFSVERPDGSNFTLKIRSTKLEDSAMYFCASSLTGPKTEAFFGQGTRLTVV.

The J gene is TRBJ2-1, the V gene TRBV11-2; D is unclear. Trimming pared 1 base from V and 6 bases from J, leaving 4 bases between. The CDR3 consists of 12 residues. From germline, CDR1 is SGHAT and CDR2 FQNNGV. DNA for the CDR3: TGTGCCAGCAGCTTAGCTGCCAATGAGCAGTTCTTC. This codes for CASSLAANEQFF. Full variable domain (outside the CDR3, taken from reference TRBV11-2 and TRBJ2-1): EAGVAQSPRYKIIEKRQSVAFWCNPISGHATLYWYQQILGQGPKLLIQFQNNGVVDDSQLPKDRFSAERLKGVDSTLKIQPAKLEDSAVYLCASSLAANEQFFGPGTRLTVL.

This clone was counted once. The rearrangement joins TRBV29-1 to TRBJ2-1; 9 nucleotides align to TRBD1. This CDR3 is built from 16 residues. The V gene end was trimmed by 4 bases and the J gene end by 2 bases; junction bases not matched to a gene: 9. CDR1 SQVTM and CDR2 ANQGSEA come from the germline V gene. CDR3 sequence reads: CSVAVPGTGTYNEQFF. CDR3 sequence (DNA): TGCAGCGTTGCAGTCCCCGGGACAGGGACCTACAATGAGCAGTTCTTC.

The chain recombines TRBV19 with TRBJ1-4, with D possibly being TRBD1 (5 bases). Per germline, CDR1 LNHDA and CDR2 SQIVND (reference sequence). This CDR3 has 14 residues. The V end lost 3 bases, the J end lost 8 bases, and 13 bases lay between the germline ends. In nucleotides, the CDR3 is TGTGCCAGTAGTATGCAGGGTCGGTACGAAAAACTGTTTTTT. Translated, it gives CASSMQGRYEKLFF.

This chain connects TRBV5-1 to TRBJ2-7; D tentatively reads TRBD1 or TRBD2 (5 bases each). Per germline, CDR1 SGHRS and CDR2 YFSETQ. The CDR3 is made up of 14 amino acids. The V end was cut by 0 bases, the J end by 2 bases, with 9 bases between. CDR3 in DNA: TGCGCCAGCAGCTTGGATAGGGACCCCTACGAGCAGTACTTC. Translated: CASSLDRDPYEQYF.

This clone appeared once. The CDR3 bases are TGTGCCAGCAGTTACCAGGGGGCCTCCTACGAGCAGTACTTC. It translates to CASSYQGASYEQYF. The chain joins TRBV27 to TRBJ2-7; the match to TRBD1 covers 8 bases. The trim removed 4 bases at V and 0 bases at J, leaving 2 bases unmatched. The CDR3 is made up of 14 amino acids. Germline CDR1 reads MNHEY; CDR2 reads SMNVEV (reference sequence).

The chain links TRBV7-3 to TRBJ2-3; D might be TRBD1 (6 bases). The CDR3 consists of 14 residues. Trimming left V 4 bases short and J 6 bases short, with 14 bases between. Germline CDR1 reads SGHTA; CDR2 reads FQGTGA. The CDR3 region has the DNA TGTGCCAGCAGCTCAGGCGTGGGGGCCGATACGCAGTATTTT. This sequence encodes CASSSGVGADTQYF.

The chain carries TRBV5-6 and TRBJ1-6, with D tentatively TRBD1 (6 bases). The CDR3 sequence is 18 residues long. V lost 0 bases to trimming and J lost 2 bases, with 15 bases between them. The germline V gene has CDR1 SGHDT and CDR2 YYEEEE. CDR3 DNA: TGTGCCAGCAGCTTGGATTTCCGGGACAACCCCTATAATTCACCCCTCCACTTT. It codes for CASSLDFRDNPYNSPLHF.

In its sample, this clone is large. The chain uses TRBV19 and TRBJ1-5; no firm D call. The CDR3 spans 14 residues. CDR1 is LNHDA, CDR2 SQIVND, per germline (reference sequence). Trimming pared 8 bases from V and 4 bases from J, leaving 15 bases between. CDR3 in DNA: TGTGCCAGTGGGTGGACCGATGGGAATCAGCCCCAGCATTTT. Encoded protein: CASGWTDGNQPQHF. Variable domain in full (rest from reference TRBV19 and TRBJ1-5): DGGITQSPKYLFRKEGQNVTLSCEQNLNHDAMYWYRQDPGQGLRLIYYSQIVNDFQKGDIAEGYSVSREKKESFPLTVTSAQKNPTAFYLCASGWTDGNQPQHFGDGTRLSIL.

The chain is built from TRBV5-4 and TRBJ2-7, with 9 bases lining up with TRBD1. Germline V gene lookup returns CDR1 SGHNT and CDR2 YYREEE (reference sequence). Losses at the gene ends were 1 base for V and 5 bases for J; bases not matched to a gene: 1. This CDR3 is built from 13 residues. The DNA for the CDR3 is TGTGCCAGCAGCTTGACAGGGGGCCACGAGCAGTACTTC. Its protein product is CASSLTGGHEQYF.

V gene TRBV5-6 combines with J gene TRBJ2-7; D perhaps matches TRBD1 (5 bases). Germline lookup yields CDR1 SGHDT and CDR2 YYEEEE. This CDR3 has 13 residues. Trimming pared 2 bases from V and 0 bases from J, leaving 6 bases between. CDR3 in DNA: TGTGCCAGCAGCTTTCAGGGCTCCTACGAGCAGTACTTC. The encoded protein is CASSFQGSYEQYF.

V usage is TRBV19 and J usage is TRBJ2-1; maybe TRBD2 (7 bases). This CDR3 has 15 amino acids. Germline lookup yields CDR1 LNHDA and CDR2 SQIVND (reference sequence). V was trimmed by 3 bases and J by 9 bases, leaving 18 bases between them. CDR3: CASSILGGGAGEQFF. CDR3 sequence (DNA): TGTGCCAGTAGTATTTTGGGAGGGGGGGCCGGTGAGCAGTTCTTC.

This chain links TRBV7-9 with TRBJ2-7; D ambiguous. Trimming took off 0 bases at V and 1 base at J, with 4 bases between the two ends. CDR1 and CDR2 (germline): SEHNR, FQNEAQ (reference sequence). The CDR3 consists of 13 residues. This CDR3 is CASSLAGSYEQYF. The CDR3 DNA reads TGTGCCAGCAGCTTAGCAGGGTCCTACGAGCAGTACTTC.

The chain carries TRBV11-2 and TRBJ2-7, with D unresolved. V was cut by 0 bases and J by 6 bases, with 3 bases left in between. The CDR3 extends over 11 amino acids. CDR1 and CDR2 from the germline V gene are SGHAT and FQNNGV. In nucleotides, the CDR3 is TGTGCCAGCAGCTTAGACCGCGAGCAGTACTTC. Protein: CASSLDREQYF. The full variable domain, with the rest looked up from reference TRBV11-2 and TRBJ2-7, is EAGVAQSPRYKIIEKRQSVAFWCNPISGHATLYWYQQILGQGPKLLIQFQNNGVVDDSQLPKDRFSAERLKGVDSTLKIQPAKLEDSAVYLCASSLDREQYFGPGTRLTVT.

The chain joins TRBV9 to TRBJ2-1; D might be TRBD2 (6 bases). The V end lost 0 bases, the J end lost 3 bases, and 13 bases lay between the germline ends. CDR3 size: 16 residues. Germline CDR1 is SGDLS and CDR2 is YYNGEE. CDR3 nucleotides: TGTGCCAGCAGCGTAGATACGGGACTGGACTACAATGAGCAGTTCTTC. Encoded protein: CASSVDTGLDYNEQFF.

The chain couples TRBV6-6 to TRBJ1-6; TRBD1 aligns across 8 bases. CDR3 length: 14 amino acids. With V trimmed by 5 bases and J by 5 bases, 2 bases remained unmatched. Germline CDR1 is MNHNY and CDR2 is SVGAGI (reference sequence). The CDR3: CASSRGQDNSPLHF. CDR3 nucleotides: TGTGCCAGCAGTCGGGGACAGGATAATTCACCCCTCCACTTT.

V usage is TRBV7-9 and J usage is TRBJ2-1; D is undetermined. The CDR3 length is 18 residues. The V and J ends lost 8 bases and 0 bases respectively, with 23 bases between them. From germline, CDR1 is SEHNR and CDR2 FQNEAQ (reference sequence). The CDR3 sequence: CASLLTQSIKSSYNEQFF. CDR3 nucleotide sequence: TGTGCCAGCCTATTAACCCAATCCATCAAAAGCTCCTACAATGAGCAGTTCTTC.

This clone was observed once. The V gene is TRBV10-1, the J gene TRBJ2-2, with a tentative D call TRBD1 (6 bases). The CDR3 sequence is 19 residues long. V dropped 2 bases and J dropped 0 bases, with 19 bases sitting between them. CDR1 and CDR2 from the germline V gene are WNHNN and SYGVQD (reference sequence). CDR3 amino acids: CASSEIPTWTDANTGELFF. Here the CDR3 DNA reads TGCGCCAGCAGTGAGATTCCTACCTGGACAGATGCGAACACCGGGGAGCTGTTTTTT.

The rearrangement uses TRBV19 and TRBJ1-5; possible D gene TRBD1, 6 bases. The germline V and J ends were trimmed by 5 bases and 1 base, with 15 bases remaining between them. CDR3 length equals 16 residues. Germline lookup yields CDR1 LNHDA and CDR2 SQIVND (reference sequence). CDR3 in DNA: TGTGCCAGTAGTGCCCTCGGGACAAGAAGCAATCAGCCCCAGCATTTT. Amino acids: CASSALGTRSNQPQHF.

The rearrangement joins TRBV4-1 to TRBJ2-7, with D maybe TRBD1 (5 bases). V shed 4 bases and J shed 6 bases, with 16 bases lying between them. From germline, CDR1 is MGHRA and CDR2 YSYEKL. CDR3 length equals 14 residues. CDR3 protein: CASSPRDRGLEQYF. The CDR3 DNA follows: TGCGCCAGCAGCCCAAGAGATAGGGGCCTCGAGCAGTACTTC.

This clone was seen a single time. V gene TRBV5-4 combines with J gene TRBJ2-7, with D perhaps TRBD1 (6 bases). CDR1 and CDR2 from the germline V gene are SGHNT and YYREEE (reference sequence). With 1 base removed from V and 2 bases from J, the gap between germline ends came to 10 bases. The CDR3 totals 14 residues. CDR3 loop: CASSLRQAPYEQYF. DNA for the CDR3: TGTGCCAGCAGCTTGAGACAGGCCCCCTACGAGCAGTACTTC.

This clone was counted once. This chain links TRBV18 with TRBJ1-2; TRBD1 is a possible D gene (6 bases). The CDR3 sequence is 12 residues long. V was cut by 5 bases and J by 8 bases, with 12 bases left in between. The germline CDR1 and CDR2 sequences are KGHSH and LQKENI. In DNA form, the CDR3 reads TGTGCCAGCTCAGAGGACAGCCTGGGCTACACCTTC. Encoded protein: CASSEDSLGYTF.